These 20 T cell receptor beta chains came from one sample sequenced in a study of vaccination effects on CD4 cells after COVID-19 (dated by TCRdb to the early 2020s). For these TCRs, the target antigens are not known. The library was prepared using the immunoSEQ multiplex PCR assay. TCRdb stores this immuneACCESS table with in-frame sequences only. Part of the clones is absent; in the studies checked, under half of the shortfall reflects unresolved V genes, and no reason is known for the rest. The sample table holds about 48,000 clones, of which 79% were seen once. The ten largest account for 5% to 6.5% of the sample. In the ViraFEST assay, PBMC were stimulated with viral peptide pools, and antigen-specific CD4+ T cell clonotypes were then identified by expansion using TCR sequencing. After around ten days of culture, CD4+ T cells were isolated with the EasySep CD4+ T cell isolation kit. None of the healthy vaccine recipients had a prior SARS-CoV-2 infection, which was confirmed by nucleocapsid antibody tests that came back negative both before and after vaccination.

Source: CD4+ T cells from PBMCs cultured with HCoV-OC43 spike peptides, taken before COVID-19 vaccination. Read against the paper, the sample's cell subset or site label means: HCoV-OC43 spike overlapping peptide pool stimulation. Source of these receptors: a human donor who received a COVID-19 vaccine.

The V gene is TRBV6-1, the J gene TRBJ2-5, with no clear D. This CDR3 comprises 11 residues. Germline CDR1 MNHNS, CDR2 SASEGT. Trimming shortened V by 3 bases and J by 5 bases, and 4 bases separated the two germline ends. The CDR3 spells CASSDFETQYF. In DNA, the CDR3 is TGTGCCAGCAGTGATTTTGAGACCCAGTACTTC.

V gene TRBV7-8 combines with J gene TRBJ1-2; D not resolved. The CDR3 totals 13 residues. V shed 5 bases and J shed 1 base, with 8 bases lying between them. In germline, CDR1 is SGHVS, CDR2 FQNEAQ. CDR3 in DNA: TGTGCCAGCAGCCGAAGAGATAACTATGGCTACACCTTC. As protein: CASSRRDNYGYTF.

The gene calls are TRBV7-9 and TRBJ2-7; 10 nucleotides align to TRBD2. The CDR3 has 15 residues. The germline CDR1 and CDR2 sequences are SEHNR and FQNEAQ (reference sequence). V was pared by 3 bases and J by 2 bases, with 4 bases of the junction left unmatched. The CDR3 region is CASSFSGGPPYEQYV. The CDR3 nucleotides are TGTGCCAGCAGCTTTAGCGGGGGGCCACCCTACGAGCAGTACGTC.

This chain uses TRBV5-6 with TRBJ2-5, with 7 bases identical to TRBD1. Trimming took 4 bases from V and 2 from J; bases not matched to a gene: 8. CDR1 and CDR2 from the germline V gene are SGHDT and YYEEEE. This CDR3 is 15 amino acids long. The CDR3 protein is CASSLVGQIQETQYF. For the CDR3, the DNA is TGTGCCAGCAGCCTGGTGGGACAGATACAAGAGACCCAGTACTTC. The variable domain in full, with the rest retrieved from reference TRBV5-6 and TRBJ2-5, is DAGVTQSPTHLIKTRGQQVTLRCSPKSGHDTVSWYQQALGQGPQFIFQYYEEEERQRGNFPDRFSGHQFPNYSSELNVNALLLGDSALYLCASSLVGQIQETQYFGPGTRLLVL.

CDR3 region: CASSASGVSTGNTIYF. CDR3 bases: TGCGCCAGCAGTGCCTCAGGGGTTTCTACTGGAAACACCATATATTTT. The V call is TRBV4-1, the J call TRBJ1-3; a possible D gene is TRBD1 (6 bases). This CDR3 contains 16 residues. Per the germline V gene, CDR1 is MGHRA and CDR2 is YSYEKL. Trimming pared 6 bases from V and 2 bases from J, leaving 17 bases between.

This clone was counted a single time. This chain connects TRBV6-5 to TRBJ1-2; the match to TRBD1 covers 7 bases. The germline V gene has CDR1 MNHEY and CDR2 SVGAGI. V lost 6 bases to trimming and J lost 8 bases; unmatched junction nucleotides: 9. The CDR3 is made up of 13 amino acids. CDR3 in amino acids: CASRRTGSSGYTF. The CDR3 region has the DNA TGTGCCAGCAGGAGGACAGGTTCATCCGGCTACACCTTC.

The J gene is TRBJ2-5, the V gene TRBV11-3, with TRBD1 matching 8 bases. V shed 5 bases, J shed 4 bases, and the junction held 9 bases outside the gene matches. The CDR3 is 15 residues long. CDR1 SGHNT and CDR2 YENEEA come from the germline V gene. CDR3 sequence (DNA): TGTGCCAGCAGCCCCCAGGGACAGGTCGGAGAGACCCAGTACTTC. Translating it yields CASSPQGQVGETQYF.

In DNA form, the CDR3 reads TGTGCCAGCTCACATGACGACAGCATCTATGGCTACACCTTC. Encoded protein: CASSHDDSIYGYTF. The chain links TRBV18 to TRBJ1-2; TRBD1 might be the D (5 bases). V shed 4 bases and J shed 4 bases, with 13 bases lying between them. Germline V gene lookup returns CDR1 KGHSH and CDR2 LQKENI. CDR3 size: 14 residues.

The chain employs TRBV6-2 or TRBV6-3 and TRBJ1-3; possibly TRBD1 for D (6 bases). The CDR3 extends over 13 amino acids. The V gene's germline CDR1 is MNHEY and CDR2 SVGEGT. Trimming stripped 6 bases from V and 2 bases from J, with 8 bases between. In nucleotides, the CDR3 is TGTGCCAGCAGCCGGGGGCCTGGAAACACCATATATTTT. Its translation is CASSRGPGNTIYF.

This chain links TRBV4-3 with TRBJ1-4; D unresolved. CDR1 is LGHNA and CDR2 is YSLEER in the germline V gene. V shed 4 bases and J shed 6 bases, with 12 bases lying between them. The CDR3 has 14 amino acids. The CDR3 DNA is TGCGCCAGCAGCCGCCAGGACGGTTATGAAAAACTGTTTTTT. Translated, it gives CASSRQDGYEKLFF.

The chain links TRBV24-1 to TRBJ2-2; 8 bases match TRBD1. The CDR3 contains 16 residues. The trim removed 6 bases at V and 0 bases at J, leaving 5 bases unmatched. Germline V gene sequence: CDR1 KGHDR, CDR2 SFDVKD. The CDR3 nucleotides read TGTGCCACCAGTACAGGCAGGGGGCCGAACACCGGGGAGCTGTTTTTT. This translates into CATSTGRGPNTGELFF.

The chain's CDR3 is CASSIRDTQYF. The CDR3 nucleotides read TGTGCCAGTAGTATTAGAGATACGCAGTATTTT. The chain carries TRBV19 and TRBJ2-3; D gene unclear. Trimming removed 3 bases from V and 5 bases from J, with 3 bases in between. CDR1 is LNHDA, CDR2 SQIVND, per germline (reference sequence). The CDR3 has 11 residues.

The rearrangement links TRBV2 to TRBJ1-1, with D unresolved. This CDR3 has 12 amino acids. Germline lookup yields CDR1 SNHLY and CDR2 FYNNEI. V was shortened by 1 base and J by 7 bases, with 7 bases between the two germline ends. The CDR3 DNA reads TGTGCCAGCAGTGAAGGTTTTAATGAAGCTTTCTTT. Protein product: CASSEGFNEAFF.

The count of this clone is one. The rearrangement joins TRBV19 to TRBJ1-1, with TRBD1 as a possible D gene (5 bases). The length of the CDR3 is 16 residues. Per germline, CDR1 LNHDA and CDR2 SQIVND (reference sequence). Trimming stripped 4 bases from V and 1 base from J, with 16 bases between. CDR3: CASSTPSWQGNTEAFF. DNA for the CDR3: TGTGCCAGTAGTACCCCAAGCTGGCAGGGGAACACTGAAGCTTTCTTT.

This rearrangement joins TRBV19 to TRBJ1-6, with 9 nucleotides matching TRBD1. This CDR3 is 15 amino acids long. CDR1 LNHDA and CDR2 SQIVND come from the germline V gene (reference sequence). Germline trimming cut 1 base from V and 6 bases from J; bases unmatched to any gene: 1. DNA of the CDR3: TGTGCCAGTAGTATAGGGGACAGGGCTAATTCACCCCTCCACTTT. It is translated as CASSIGDRANSPLHF.

V usage is TRBV19 and J usage is TRBJ1-4; D is undetermined. The germline V and J ends were trimmed by 3 bases and 7 bases, with 3 bases remaining between them. The CDR3 has 11 amino acids. Germline lookup yields CDR1 LNHDA and CDR2 SQIVND (reference sequence). The CDR3 region is CASSMAEKLFF. CDR3 coding DNA: TGTGCCAGTAGTATGGCTGAAAAACTGTTTTTT.

A few counts support this clone. This chain joins TRBV24-1 and TRBJ2-2; 7 nucleotides agree with TRBD1. The CDR3 totals 15 residues. From germline, CDR1 is KGHDR and CDR2 SFDVKD. V was clipped by 9 bases and J by 0 bases; unmatched bases: 6. CDR3 amino acids: CATARQGTNTGELFF. CDR3 in DNA: TGTGCCACCGCAAGACAGGGCACGAACACCGGGGAGCTGTTTTTT.

The V gene is TRBV29-1, the J gene TRBJ1-1; the D is unclear. V was cut by 5 bases and J by 1 base, with 14 bases left in between. CDR3 length equals 14 residues. Germline values: CDR1 SQVTM, CDR2 ANQGSEA. The CDR3 region has the DNA TGCAGCGTTTCCGTACAGACTTGGAACACTGAAGCTTTCTTT. Translated, it gives CSVSVQTWNTEAFF.

In nucleotides, the CDR3 is TGTGCCAGCAGCACCAATCAGGGATACACAGATACGCAGTATTTT. Protein sequence: CASSTNQGYTDTQYF. The genes are TRBV7-2 and TRBJ2-3; D perhaps matches TRBD1 (5 bases). Germline V CDR1 and CDR2: SGHTA, FQGNSA. V was cut by 5 bases and J by 2 bases, with 14 bases left in between. This CDR3 comprises 15 residues.

The gene calls are TRBV18 and TRBJ2-2; D is possibly TRBD1 or TRBD2 (5 bases each). The V and J ends lost 0 bases and 6 bases respectively, with 14 bases between them. CDR1 is KGHSH, CDR2 LQKENI, per germline. The CDR3 covers 16 residues. CDR3 loop: CASSPPGRSNAGELFF. Here the CDR3 DNA reads TGTGCCAGCTCACCACCGGGACGTTCCAACGCCGGGGAGCTGTTTTTT.